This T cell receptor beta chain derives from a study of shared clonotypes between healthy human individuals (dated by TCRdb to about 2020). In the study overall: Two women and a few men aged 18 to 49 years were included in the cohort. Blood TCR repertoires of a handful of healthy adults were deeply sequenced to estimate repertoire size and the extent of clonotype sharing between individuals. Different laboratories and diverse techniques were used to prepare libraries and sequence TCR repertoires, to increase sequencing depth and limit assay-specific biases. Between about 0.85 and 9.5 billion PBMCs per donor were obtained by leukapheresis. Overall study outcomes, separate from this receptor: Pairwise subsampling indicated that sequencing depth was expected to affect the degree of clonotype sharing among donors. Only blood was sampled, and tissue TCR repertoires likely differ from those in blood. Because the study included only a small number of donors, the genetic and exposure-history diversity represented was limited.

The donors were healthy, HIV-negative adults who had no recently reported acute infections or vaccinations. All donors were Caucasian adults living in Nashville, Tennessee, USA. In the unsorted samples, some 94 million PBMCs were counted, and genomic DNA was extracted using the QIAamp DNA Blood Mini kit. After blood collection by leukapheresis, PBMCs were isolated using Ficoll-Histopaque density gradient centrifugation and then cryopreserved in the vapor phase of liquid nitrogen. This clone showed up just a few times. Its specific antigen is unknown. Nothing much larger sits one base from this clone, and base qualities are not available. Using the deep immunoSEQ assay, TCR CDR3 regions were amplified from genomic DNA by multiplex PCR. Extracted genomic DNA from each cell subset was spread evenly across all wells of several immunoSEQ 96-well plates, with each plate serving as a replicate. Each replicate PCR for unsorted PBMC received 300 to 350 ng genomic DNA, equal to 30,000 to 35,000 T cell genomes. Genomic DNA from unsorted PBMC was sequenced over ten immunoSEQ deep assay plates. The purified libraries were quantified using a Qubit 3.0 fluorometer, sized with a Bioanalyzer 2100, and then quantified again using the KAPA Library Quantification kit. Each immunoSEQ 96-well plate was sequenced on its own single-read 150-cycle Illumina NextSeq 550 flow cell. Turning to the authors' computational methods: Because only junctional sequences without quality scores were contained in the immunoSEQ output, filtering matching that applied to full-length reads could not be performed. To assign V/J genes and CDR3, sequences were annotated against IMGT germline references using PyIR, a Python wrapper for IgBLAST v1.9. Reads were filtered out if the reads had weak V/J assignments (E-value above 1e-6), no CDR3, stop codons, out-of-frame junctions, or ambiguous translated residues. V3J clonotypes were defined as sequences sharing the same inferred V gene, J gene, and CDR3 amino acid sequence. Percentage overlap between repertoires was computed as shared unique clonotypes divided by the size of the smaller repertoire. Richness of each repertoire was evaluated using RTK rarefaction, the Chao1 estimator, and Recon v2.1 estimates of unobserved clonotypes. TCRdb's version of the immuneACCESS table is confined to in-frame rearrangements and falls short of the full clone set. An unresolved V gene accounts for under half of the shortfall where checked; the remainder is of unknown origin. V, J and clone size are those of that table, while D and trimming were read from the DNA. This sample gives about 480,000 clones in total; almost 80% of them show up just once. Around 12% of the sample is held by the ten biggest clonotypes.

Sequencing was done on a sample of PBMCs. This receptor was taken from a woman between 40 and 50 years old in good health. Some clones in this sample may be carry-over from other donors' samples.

The nucleotides read TGTGCCTGGAGTGGACAGGGCAATCAGCCCCAGCATTTT. Its translation is CAWSGQGNQPQHF. The sequence is built from TRBV30 and TRBJ1-5; the best D guess is TRBD1, with 6 bases matching. CDR1 GTSNPN and CDR2 SVGIG are derived from the germline V gene (reference sequence). CDR3 length: 13 amino acids, cysteine to phenylalanine. Only CDR3 DNA is held: 39 bases, read in frame from base 1. V lost 1 base and J lost 2 bases; the stretch between them is 6 bases long.